This TCR beta chain was sequenced during a study of blood T cell repertoires in COVID-19. Study-wide background: In each case, the material was cDNA or gDNA derived from T cells, B-cell-depleted T cells, or PBMCs.

This clone was recorded only once. One end of the junction is discordant with germline, which a read error may explain. Germline lookup yields CDR1 SSHAT and CDR2 FNYEAQ (reference sequence). This CDR3 has 15 amino acids. Authors' processing steps: Nucleated cell number was recorded as an estimate derived from reference gene primer amplification. Here immunoSEQ multiplex PCR was the method, and the copy in TCRdb shows in-frame clones only, minus some. The DNA was the basis for D and trimming; V, J and clone size are from that table. The repertoire holds approximately 140,000 clones, with about nine tenths as singletons.

V and J are TRBV7-7 and TRBJ2-5; a possible D gene is TRBD2 (6 bases). This TCR derives from a woman aged 60-75 years with active or convalescent COVID-19. The source material was peripheral blood. The CDR3 region is CASSLVGTSSDTQYF. The CDR3 nucleotides are TGTGCTAGCAGCTTAGTCGGGACTTCATCCGACACCCAGTACTTC.